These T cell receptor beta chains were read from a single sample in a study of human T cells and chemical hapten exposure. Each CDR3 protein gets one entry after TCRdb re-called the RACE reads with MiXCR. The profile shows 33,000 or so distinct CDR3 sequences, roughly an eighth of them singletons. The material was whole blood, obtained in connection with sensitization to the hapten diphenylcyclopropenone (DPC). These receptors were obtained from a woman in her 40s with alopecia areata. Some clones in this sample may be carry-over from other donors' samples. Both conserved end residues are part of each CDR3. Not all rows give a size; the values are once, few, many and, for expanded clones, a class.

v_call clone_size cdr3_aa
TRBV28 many CASTGGTYEQYF
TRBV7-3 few CASSITGTEQFF
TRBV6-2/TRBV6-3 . CASSYSYTGELFF
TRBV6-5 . CASSKDSTAYNEQFF
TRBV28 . CASSSPQTRDTQYF
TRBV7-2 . CASSSDAGGSQGTQYF
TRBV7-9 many CASSPTGYYAGELFF
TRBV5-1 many CASSLAGRGGYTF
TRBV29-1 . CSVEKRSTDTQYF
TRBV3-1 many CASSHRQGTHEQYF
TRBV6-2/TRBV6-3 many CASSPGGGPRNEQFF
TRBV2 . CASSTDRGGEKLFF